These T cell receptor beta chains were read from a single sample in a study of T cells in Graves' hyperthyroidism and ophthalmopathy. Via MiXCR, TCRdb re-called the multiplex PCR reads, giving one row per CDR3 protein. The table lists approximately 100,000 distinct CDR3 sequences, approximately 40% of them singletons. Sequencing was done on a sample of peripheral blood or thyroid tissue (not recorded which). These receptors all stem from a woman in her twenties or thirties with Graves' hyperthyroidism. Both conserved end residues are part of each CDR3. Each record gives: clone size, D gene, V gene, J gene, CDR3 length, CDR3 DNA, CDR3 protein. The D gene is left open where the match is weak. Clone size is given for some rows only: seen once, a few or many times, or a class if the clone is expanded.

>-|-|TRBV15|TRBJ1-3|16
TGTGCCACCGGCAGTAAGACAGATCTCTCTGGAAGCACCATATATTTT
CATGSKTDLSGSTIYF
>many|-|TRBV20-1|TRBJ2-7|15
TGCAGTGCTAGAGATCGGAGACTAGGGGACTACGAGCAGTACTTC
CSARDRRLGDYEQYF
>few|-|TRBV7-2|TRBJ1-1|12
TGTGCCAGCAGTGGGCAGGGCCCTGAAGCTTTCTTT
CASSGQGPEAFF
>many|-|TRBV9|TRBJ2-2|13
TGTGCCAGCAGCGTCGAGCCCACCCGGGAGCTGTTTTTT
CASSVEPTRELFF
>-|-|TRBV7-2|TRBJ1-3|14
TGTGCCAGCAGCCCAGGCTCCTCTGGAAACACCATATATTTT
CASSPGSSGNTIYF
>many|-|TRBV7-2|TRBJ1-1|12
TGTGCCAGCAGCTTAGAATGGGGGGAAGCTCTCTTT
CASSLEWGEALF
>once|-|TRBV20-1|TRBJ2-7|15
TGCAGTGCCGTAAAAGACCTCAGGGGAACCTACGAGCAGTACTTC
CSAVKDLRGTYEQYF
>-|-|TRBV7-9|TRBJ2-6|14
TGTGCCAGCAGTCGGACTGGGGGGGCCAACGTCCTGACTTTC
CASSRTGGANVLTF
>-|TRBD1|TRBV20-1|TRBJ1-2|11
TGCAGGGGGGACAGGCTCTATGGCTACACCTTC
CRGDRLYGYTF
>-|TRBD2|TRBV5-1|TRBJ2-1|17
TGCGCCAGCAGCTTGGTGGGGCTAGCGGGAGGCTACAATGAGCAGTTCTTC
CASSLVGLAGGYNEQFF
>-|-|TRBV2|TRBJ1-5|14
TGTGCTAGCTGGACATTACATAGCAATCAGCCCCAGCATTTT
CASWTLHSNQPQHF
>many|-|TRBV4-2|TRBJ2-5|15
TGTGCCAGCAGCCAAGACCCGGGGTGGTCGGAGACCCAGTACTTC
CASSQDPGWSETQYF
>many|-|TRBV28|TRBJ1-4|10
TGTGCCAGCATTACGGACAGCGTGTTTTTT
CASITDSVFF
>-|TRBD2|TRBV7-9|TRBJ2-1|15
TGTGCCAGCAGCTTAGAATCGGGACTATACAATGAGCAGTTCTTC
CASSLESGLYNEQFF
>many|TRBD2|TRBV29-1|TRBJ2-3|14
TGCAGCGTTGGCGGTCTAGCGGGTACAGATACGCAGTATTTT
CSVGGLAGTDTQYF
>-|TRBD1|TRBV20-1|TRBJ2-7|15
TGCAGTGCTAGCAGTGACAGGGCAGATGGCTACGAGCAGTACTTC
CSASSDRADGYEQYF
>-|TRBD2|TRBV7-2|TRBJ2-7|15
TGTGCCAGCACCTTTGGGACTAGCGGGACACGCGAGCAGTACTTC
CASTFGTSGTREQYF
>many|-|TRBV20-1|TRBJ1-2|13
TGCAGTGCTAGAGATCTGGCCCGGGGTGGCTACACCTTC
CSARDLARGGYTF
>many|-|TRBV7-9|TRBJ1-1|14
TGTGCCAGCAGTAGCGGGAGTGCCGACACTGAAGCTTTCTTT
CASSSGSADTEAFF
>-|-|TRBV6-1|TRBJ2-5|14
TGTGCCAGCAAAAACCTAGGGGGGGACAAGACCCAGTACTTC
CASKNLGGDKTQYF
>many|TRBD2|TRBV13|TRBJ2-2|19
TGTGCCAGCAGCTTCACGGGACTAGCGGGGGCGGGAAACACCGGGGAGCTGTTTTTT
CASSFTGLAGAGNTGELFF
>many|-|TRBV12-3/TRBV12-4|TRBJ1-5|19
TGTGCCAGCAGTCCAAGGGGATACGATTTCTCGGGTGGGCATCAGCCCCAGCATTTT
CASSPRGYDFSGGHQPQHF
>-|TRBD2|TRBV7-7|TRBJ2-5|17
TGTGCTAGCAGCTTATCGGGGCCTGCCGGGGAGGGGGAGACCCAGTACTTC
CASSLSGPAGEGETQYF
>many|-|TRBV7-6|TRBJ2-3|14
TGTGCCAGCAGCTTCGACGCTAGCACAGATACGCAGTATTTT
CASSFDASTDTQYF
>many|-|TRBV20-1|TRBJ1-4|11
TGCAGTGCAACCAGCCGCCCTTCCCTGTTTTTT
CSATSRPSLFF
>many|-|TRBV20-1|TRBJ2-7|14
TGCAGTGCTAGGAACGGAGCTGGGGGCTTTGAGCAGTACTTC
CSARNGAGGFEQYF
>many|-|TRBV12-3/TRBV12-4|TRBJ1-4|14
TGTGCCAGCAGTTTCTGGGAGTCTGGTGAAAAACTGTTTTTT
CASSFWESGEKLFF
>many|-|TRBV19|TRBJ2-2|16
TGTGCCAGTAGTGGGAGGGACAGCCCGAACACCGGGGAGCTGTTTTTT
CASSGRDSPNTGELFF
>many|TRBD2|TRBV19|TRBJ2-7|15
TGTGCCAGTAGTATAGATTTCCGGGAGGCTGGCGAGCAGTACTTC
CASSIDFREAGEQYF
>-|TRBD2|TRBV14|TRBJ2-2|16
TGTGCCAGCAGCCCAGGGACTACTCTGAACACCGGGAAGCTGTTTTTT
CASSPGTTLNTGKLFF